What follows is one TCR beta chain and its context. The count of this clonotype is one. This receptor's antigen is unknown. No much larger clone exists at a distance of one base, and base qualities are not known. Evidence from a single read is weak. Peripheral blood CD8+ and CD4+ T cells from healthy donors, Susac syndrome patients and multiple sclerosis patients were profiled using high-throughput TCR beta sequencing. The Susac syndrome patients fulfilled recently defined diagnostic criteria for either definite or probable disease. Bulk CD8+ and CD4+ T cells were purified magnetically by negative isolation, whereas CD8+ TEMRA cells were enriched by FACS. Blood was drawn into EDTA tubes, processed within 24 hours, and PBMCs were isolated by density gradient centrifugation. PBMCs intended for TCR sequencing were cryopreserved in liquid nitrogen and were subsequently thawed in a 37 degrees C water bath. The sorted or isolated CD4+, CD8+ and CD8+ TEMRA cells reached a purity of at least 90%.

This sample is drawn from a study of CD8 T cells in Susac syndrome (dated by TCRdb to the late 2010s). Background on the whole study: Among the sequenced Susac syndrome patients, 5 or 6 had clinically active disease and roughly eight were in clinical remission. Whether CD8+ T cell activation and differentiation in Susac syndrome was antigen driven was tested using repertoire sequencing. Susac syndrome patients were therapy-naive, on corticosteroids (some also receiving IVIg), or on IVIg alone at blood withdrawal. Findings and caveats that apply to the study as a whole: In the CD4+ T cell repertoire of Susac syndrome patients, clonal expansion was not detected. The study acknowledged that relatively few individuals were included in the TCR sequencing and HLA analysis.

RNA was extracted using the RNeasy kit, and about 0.5 to 1 microgram was reverse transcribed with random hexamers. The immunoSEQ multiplex PCR assay, which covers 54 Vbeta and 13 Jbeta segments, was used to amplify TCR beta CDR3 regions. Bias from PCR amplification was corrected by using a synthetic template baseline for primer optimization and for computational correction. The study's own analysis went as follows. Reads were annotated to V, D and J genes per IMGT and analyzed with immunoSEQ Analyzer, keeping only productive sequences. Clonality was calculated as one minus the Shannon entropy normalized by log2 of the number of productive unique sequences. Public and private clones were assessed among the 100 most prevalent clones of each patient and control. Clones were defined as Susac-specific when absent from the healthy and MS cohorts, from fewer than 1,300 published viral clones and from other ImmuneACCESS disease sequences. TCRdb handled the public reads itself, with Q25 trimming in fastp and clone calling in MiXCR, and kept productive beta chains. A single entry per CDR3 protein holds the most common genes and DNA from its merged rows. For this entry, the V and J calls and clone size follow TCRdb and not the study's own pipeline. This sample has over 100,000 distinct CDR3 sequences in its table, and under 96% of those were observed once. The ten top clones hold approximately 0.15% of the sample.

At the junction V is shortened by 2 bases and J by 0 bases, with 14 bases in between. The CDR3 covers 16 residues, taking in both the cysteine and the phenylalanine. CDR3 DNA only is kept here, 48 bases in frame from base 1. Per the germline V gene, KGHSH is the CDR1 and LQKENI is the CDR2. The source is a human donor with Susac syndrome. The rearranged chain carries TRBV18 and TRBJ2-7; the D region possibly corresponds to TRBD2 (5 bases align). The sequencing sample was made of CD4+ T cells from PBMCs. The CDR3 protein: CASSPFARAFSYEQYF. The DNA is TGTGCCAGCTCACCATTCGCGAGGGCCTTCTCCTACGAGCAGTACTTC. The CDR3 plus the reference TRBV18 and TRBJ2-7 genes for the other parts give the full variable domain: NAGVMQNPRHLVRRRGQEARLRCSPMKGHSHVYWYRQLPEEGLKFMVYLQKENIIDESGMPKERFSAEFPKEGPSILRIQQVVRGDSAAYFCASSPFARAFSYEQYFGPGTRLTVT.